A single sample gave rise to the 21 T cell receptor beta chains below, sequenced in a study of post-analysis software for immune sequencing data. The study's findings and limits: Patients used about 5 TRBV segments, including TRBV5-6, TRBV5-1 and TRBV20-1, more often than controls.

Unique-molecular-identifier-tagged TCR beta cDNA libraries were used. TCRdb fed the PCR reads into MiXCR, producing one record per CDR3 protein. The table includes roughly 570,000 distinct CDR3 sequences, 34% detected once. Their target antigens are unknown. The sequencing input was blood. The receptors originated from a girl aged 2-17 years with multiple sclerosis.

This clonotype was detected a few times. The chain combines TRBV20-1 with TRBJ2-5; possibly TRBD2 for D (7 bases). Germline V gene sequence: CDR1 DFQATT, CDR2 SNEGSKA (reference sequence). The CDR3 length is 14 residues. V was cut by 7 bases and J by 5 bases, with 20 bases left in between. In DNA form, the CDR3 reads TGCAGTGGGGGGGGCCCTAGCGGCATTGAGACCCAGTACTTC. Its protein product is CSGGGPSGIETQYF.

The chain is built from TRBV19 and TRBJ2-3, with D possibly matching TRBD2 (6 bases). V gave up 11 bases and J gave up 0 bases, with 15 bases separating them. There are 14 residues in the CDR3. CDR1 and CDR2 from the germline V gene are LNHDA and SQIVND (reference sequence). The CDR3 nucleotides read TGTGCCTCCGGGAGACAGACTAGCACAGATACGCAGTATTTT. This codes for CASGRQTSTDTQYF.

This clonotype was recorded many times. The genes are TRBV29-1 and TRBJ2-1; 7 nucleotides line up with TRBD1. J lost 0 bases, V lost 7 bases, and 6 bases had no gene match. The CDR3 totals 14 residues. Germline lookup yields CDR1 SQVTM and CDR2 ANQGSEA. The CDR3 bases are TGCAGCGGACACCAGGGGGACTCCTACAATGAGCAGTTCTTC. Its protein product is CSGHQGDSYNEQFF.

Regarding this clonotype: Germline and junction disagree at one end, which may indicate a read error. This rearrangement joins TRBV7-9 to TRBJ2-7; D might be TRBD1 or TRBD2, each matching 6 bases. CDR1 SEHNR and CDR2 FQNEAQ come from the germline V gene (reference sequence). The length of the CDR3 is 16 residues. CDR3 amino acids: CASSSLPRGLPYKQYF. CDR3 sequence (DNA): TGTGCCAGCAGCTCCCTGCCCAGGGGACTCCCCTACAAGCAGTACTTC.

In this sample, this clonotype turned up once. This rearrangement joins TRBV5-1 to TRBJ2-7; no clear D. Germline values: CDR1 SGHRS, CDR2 YFSETQ. The CDR3 runs to 14 residues. V was shortened by 0 bases and J by 3 bases, with 10 bases between the two germline ends. The DNA of the CDR3 is TGCGCCAGCAGCTTGGAGGGAAGTGGCTACGAGCAGTACTTC. Amino acid sequence: CASSLEGSGYEQYF.

The chain employs TRBV27 and TRBJ2-7; D gene uncertain. Germline V CDR1 and CDR2: MNHEY, SMNVEV (reference sequence). CDR3 length equals 14 residues. V lost 6 bases and J 0 bases, leaving 12 bases between the germline ends. For the CDR3, the DNA is TGTGCCAGCAGATCCGGGTCCCGCTCCTACGAGCAGTACTTC. Protein: CASRSGSRSYEQYF.

About this clonotype: The junction does not match germline at one end; this may be a read error. The chain employs TRBV4-1 and TRBJ1-1; D gene uncertain. The CDR3 is made up of 17 amino acids. The germline gives CDR1 MGHRA, CDR2 YSYEKL. CDR3 sequence reads: CASSQDENRRGNTGAFF. Here the CDR3 DNA reads TGCGCCAGCAGCCAAGATGAAAATAGGCGAGGGAACACTGGAGCTTTCTTT.

The V and J genes are TRBV7-9 and TRBJ2-7; D may be TRBD1 or TRBD2 (6 bases each). The CDR3 runs to 13 residues. Trimming pared 7 bases from V and 12 bases from J, leaving 22 bases between. Germline-derived CDR1 and CDR2 are SEHNR and FQNEAQ (reference sequence). CDR3 sequence (DNA): TGTGCCAGCACCTCTAATTTGGGGGGCGGCGGGTACTTC. Its protein is CASTSNLGGGGYF.

The rearrangement joins TRBV11-2 to TRBJ1-1, with a weak D call TRBD1 (6 bases). Trimming cost V 2 bases and J 3 bases, with 13 bases left between them. CDR1 and CDR2 from the germline V gene are SGHAT and FQNNGV. The CDR3 consists of 15 residues. The CDR3 DNA is TGTGCCAGCAGCTTACAGACAGGTGTGGACACTGAAGCTTTCTTT. This translates into CASSLQTGVDTEAFF.

This clonotype turned up a few times. The gene calls are TRBV29-1 and TRBJ2-2; D perhaps matches TRBD2 (5 bases). CDR3 length: 14 amino acids. Germline V CDR1 and CDR2: SQVTM, ANQGSEA. V dropped 6 bases and J dropped 3 bases, with 14 bases sitting between them. DNA of the CDR3: TGCAGCGTCAAGGGCCTGAGGGACACCGGGGAGCTGTTTTTT. It specifies CSVKGLRDTGELFF.

J is TRBJ1-2 and V is TRBV6-5; D remains unclear. This CDR3 spans 17 amino acids. V shed 0 bases and J shed 7 bases, with 21 bases lying between them. Germline V gene data show CDR1 as MNHEY and CDR2 as SVGAGI. CDR3 DNA: TGTGCCAGCAGTTACTCTAGATATGGGGAAAGAGGTCCTGGCTACACCTTC. It encodes CASSYSRYGERGPGYTF.

This clonotype has just one count. At one end the junction does not follow the germline gene, possibly because of a read error. The chain uses TRBV5-6 and TRBJ1-4; D unresolved. Germline CDR1 and CDR2: SGHDT and YYEEEE. The CDR3 extends over 14 amino acids. CDR3 sequence (DNA): TGTGCCGGCAGCTTGGATTGGAAGAATGAAAAACTGTTTTTT. Translating it yields CAGSLDWKNEKLFF.

As for this clonotype: At one end, the junction sequence differs from germline, possibly due to a read error. The chain carries TRBV6-5 and TRBJ2-3; 7 positions agree with TRBD2. This CDR3 has 16 residues. Germline CDR1 MNHEY, CDR2 SVGAGI. The CDR3 DNA follows: TGTGCCAGCAGTTATGGAGTCGGGGGGTTTGAGGATATGCAGTATTTT. This sequence encodes CASSYGVGGFEDMQYF.

This clonotype was observed a single time. This chain connects TRBV3-1 to TRBJ1-1; D remains ambiguous. V dropped 0 bases and J dropped 5 bases, with 10 bases sitting between them. This CDR3 region has 14 residues. CDR1 is LGHDT, CDR2 YNNKEL, per germline (reference sequence). The CDR3 sequence: CASSQELRRTEAFF. The CDR3 bases are TGTGCCAGCAGCCAAGAGTTACGAAGAACTGAAGCTTTCTTT.

This clonotype was seen more than once but under ten times. The CDR3 DNA follows: TGTGCCAGCAGAAGTCGGGACAGGGAGAACACTGAAGCTTTCTTT. This codes for CASRSRDRENTEAFF. This chain links TRBV12-3 or TRBV12-4 with TRBJ1-1; 9 bases line up with TRBD1. J was trimmed by 1 base and V by 6 bases; bases with no gene match: 6. The CDR3 spans 15 residues.

The J gene is TRBJ2-5, the V gene TRBV29-1; D remains ambiguous. Germline V lookup: CDR1 SQVTM, CDR2 ANQGSEA. CDR3 size: 14 residues. V was pared by 5 bases and J by 2 bases, with 15 bases between. Written as DNA, the CDR3 is TGCAGCGTTACAGACCCTCCCGGACAAGAGACCCAGTACTTC. Encoded protein: CSVTDPPGQETQYF.

This rearrangement joins TRBV5-6 to TRBJ2-4; the match to TRBD2 covers 12 bases. The J call is uncertain, as TRBJ2-5 better fits the DNA end. The germline V gene encodes CDR1 SGHDT and CDR2 YYEEEE. The CDR3 has 15 amino acids. The CDR3 loop reads CASSRPTSGGETQYF. DNA for the CDR3: TGTGCCAGCAGCCGTCCGACTAGCGGGGGAGAGACCCAGTACTTC.

V gene TRBV27 combines with J gene TRBJ2-3; TRBD1 matches 8 bases. Germline CDR1 MNHEY, CDR2 SMNVEV (reference sequence). The J segment lost 2 bases and the V segment lost 0 bases, leaving 4 bases of the junction unmatched. This CDR3 has 16 residues. The CDR3 loop is CASSLSTGALTDTQYF. In nucleotides, the CDR3 is TGTGCCAGCAGTTTATCGACAGGGGCCCTCACAGATACGCAGTATTTT.

V is TRBV29-1 and J is TRBJ2-3; D possibly uses TRBD1 or TRBD2 (6 bases each). Germline-derived CDR1 and CDR2 are SQVTM and ANQGSEA. This CDR3 is built from 12 residues. V was cut by 5 bases and J by 3 bases, with 9 bases left in between. CDR3 amino acids: CSVLGGTDTQYF. DNA for the CDR3: TGCAGCGTTCTAGGGGGGACAGATACGCAGTATTTT.

V is TRBV3-1 and J is TRBJ2-3; TRBD1 aligns across 7 bases. Germline assignment: CDR1 LGHDT and CDR2 YNNKEL (reference sequence). After removal of 2 bases from V and 3 bases from J, the junction contained 5 bases not matched to a gene. This CDR3 contains 15 residues. The CDR3 DNA follows: TGTGCCAGCAGCCAAAGTAGGGGGCTGACAGATACGCAGTATTTT. Translated: CASSQSRGLTDTQYF.

V is TRBV9 and J is TRBJ2-3; D is unclear. Trimming stripped 0 bases from V and 0 bases from J, with 8 bases between. In germline, CDR1 is SGDLS, CDR2 YYNGEE. This CDR3 has 15 amino acids. CDR3 DNA: TGTGCCAGCAGCGTAGACGGAAGTAGCACAGATACGCAGTATTTT. Amino acid sequence: CASSVDGSSTDTQYF.